Following are 29 T cell receptor beta chains from one sample sequenced in a study of control samples from healthy donors and cancer patients. This table comes from immunoSEQ multiplex PCR, and its TCRdb copy is limited to in-frame clones, with some not included. The table shows about 100,000 clones, with about 90% occurring only once. Source material: blood. All receptors derive from a woman in her forties or fifties in good health.

The chain joins TRBV7-2 to TRBJ2-5, with TRBD1 identical over 7 bases. The CDR3 runs 16 residues. The trim removed 1 base at V and 4 bases at J, leaving 9 bases unmatched. The V gene's germline CDR1 is SGHTA and CDR2 FQGNSA. The CDR3 nucleotides are TGTGCCAGCAGCTTAGGCCAGGGGGTGAGAGGAGAGACCCAGTACTTC. Translated, it gives CASSLGQGVRGETQYF.

The chain has TRBV6-5 and TRBJ1-4; tentative D call: TRBD1 (6 bases). CDR1 MNHEY and CDR2 SVGAGI come from the germline V gene. The V and J ends lost 6 bases and 7 bases respectively, with 18 bases between them. The CDR3 loop spans 15 amino acids. CDR3 nucleotide sequence: TGTGCCAGCAGGAATGTCGCAGGGGTCGGTGAAAAACTGTTTTTT. Amino acids: CASRNVAGVGEKLFF.

CDR3 in amino acids: CATDDRVNTEAFF. DNA for the CDR3: TGTGCCACCGACGACAGAGTGAACACTGAAGCTTTCTTT. V is TRBV19 and J is TRBJ1-1, with a weak D call TRBD1 (5 bases). Germline V lookup: CDR1 LNHDA, CDR2 SQIVND (reference sequence). This CDR3 region has 13 residues. Trimming shortened V by 10 bases and J by 0 bases, and 12 bases separated the two germline ends.

V is TRBV25-1 and J is TRBJ2-1, with unresolved D. Germline lookup yields CDR1 MGHDK and CDR2 SYGVNS. CDR3 size: 17 residues. V shed 6 bases and J shed 8 bases, with 26 bases lying between them. The CDR3 is CASSEIGKGPVFYEQFF. CDR3 DNA sequence: TGTGCCAGCAGCGAAATAGGCAAAGGGCCCGTGTTCTATGAGCAGTTCTTC.

The chain uses TRBV7-2 and TRBJ1-5; D gene ambiguous. Trimming stripped 5 bases from V and 4 bases from J, with 12 bases between. CDR3 length: 14 residues. Germline V gives CDR1 SGHTA, CDR2 FQGNSA. The CDR3 nucleotides read TGTGCCAGCAGCACCAGTCTGGGGAATCAGCCCCAGCATTTT. Its protein is CASSTSLGNQPQHF.

This chain joins TRBV28 and TRBJ1-4; 7 nucleotides agree with TRBD1. J lost 8 bases, V lost 6 bases, and 15 bases had no gene match. This CDR3 comprises 16 residues. Germline lookup yields CDR1 MDHEN and CDR2 SYDVKM. CDR3 residues: CASRSRGGASGEKLFF. CDR3 coding DNA: TGTGCCAGCAGAAGTAGAGGGGGCGCGTCAGGGGAAAAACTGTTTTTT.

The chain couples TRBV7-2 to TRBJ2-2; 7 positions agree with TRBD1. From germline, CDR1 is SGHTA and CDR2 FQGNSA. The V and J ends lost 7 bases and 1 base, in that order; junction bases with no gene match: 3. The CDR3 has 14 residues. CDR3 in amino acids: CASTSGGNTGELFF. CDR3 sequence (DNA): TGTGCCAGCACCTCAGGGGGGAACACCGGGGAGCTGTTTTTT.

This rearrangement joins TRBV27 to TRBJ2-7, with 7 bases aligning to TRBD1. There are 13 residues in the CDR3. The germline gives CDR1 MNHEY, CDR2 SMNVEV (reference sequence). V dropped 6 bases and J dropped 6; count of bases not matched to a gene: 8. As DNA, the CDR3 is TGTGCCAGCAGCCGTCACAGGGGAAGCGAGCAGTACGTC. Residues: CASSRHRGSEQYV.

This clone was seen only once. The rearrangement links TRBV7-8 to TRBJ2-5, with 7 positions matching TRBD2. Trimming took 7 bases from V and 2 from J; bases not matched to a gene: 10. CDR1 is SGHVS and CDR2 is FQNEAQ in the germline V gene. The length of the CDR3 is 15 residues. CDR3 in DNA: TGTGCCAGCACAATAAAGCGGGGTGCACAAGAGACCCAGTACTTC. As protein: CASTIKRGAQETQYF.

This sequence joins TRBV30 and TRBJ2-7; D remains ambiguous. The V gene's germline CDR1 is GTSNPN and CDR2 SVGIG (reference sequence). The length of the CDR3 is 12 residues. The ends were cut back, 3 bases at V and 6 bases at J, with 12 bases in the middle. CDR3 bases: TGTGCCTGGAGATCCTTCAACCTCGAGCAGTACTTC. Protein product: CAWRSFNLEQYF.

The rearrangement uses TRBV11-3 and TRBJ2-7; D not resolved. The germline V and J ends were trimmed by 4 bases and 5 bases, with 15 bases remaining between them. Germline V CDR1 and CDR2: SGHNT, YENEEA. The CDR3 has 14 amino acids. The DNA of the CDR3 is TGTGCCAGCAGCTCCCTAAACACTCCCCACGAGCAGTACTTC. This sequence encodes CASSSLNTPHEQYF.

The chain is built from TRBV4-1 and TRBJ2-2; weak D call: TRBD2 (5 bases). CDR3 length: 12 amino acids. V was cut by 8 bases and J by 5 bases, with 9 bases left in between. Germline loops: CDR1 MGHRA, CDR2 YSYEKL. The CDR3 is CASLRETGELFF. Written as DNA, the CDR3 is TGCGCCAGCCTGAGGGAGACCGGGGAGCTGTTTTTT.

This chain uses TRBV7-9 with TRBJ2-7; the D gene is possibly TRBD2 (5 bases). Germline V CDR1 and CDR2: SEHNR, FQNEAQ (reference sequence). This CDR3 contains 13 residues. V was clipped by 5 bases and J by 3 bases, with 11 bases between them. CDR3 sequence: CASSRDILYEQYF. The CDR3 DNA follows: TGTGCCAGCAGCCGGGATATCCTCTACGAGCAGTACTTC. Combining the CDR3 with reference TRBV7-9 and TRBJ2-7 gives the whole variable domain DTGVSQNPRHKITKRGQNVTFRCDPISEHNRLYWYRQTLGQGPEFLTYFQNEAQLEKSRLLSDRFSAERPKGSFSTLEIQRTEQGDSAMYLCASSRDILYEQYFGPGTRLTVT.

The chain has TRBV11-2 and TRBJ1-1; D call uncertain. Trimming cost V 6 bases and J 1 base, with 24 bases left between them. The CDR3 is 18 amino acids. Per germline, CDR1 SGHAT and CDR2 FQNNGV. CDR3: CASSPSPGPRGRNTEAFF. The CDR3 bases are TGTGCCAGCAGTCCTAGTCCCGGTCCCCGGGGTCGGAACACTGAAGCTTTCTTT.

J is TRBJ2-7 and V is TRBV27, with 14 nucleotides matching TRBD2. The CDR3 has 16 amino acids. Germline V gene sequence: CDR1 MNHEY, CDR2 SMNVEV (reference sequence). The J segment lost 2 bases and the V segment lost 4 bases, leaving 4 bases of the junction unmatched. The DNA for the CDR3 is TGTGCCAGCAGTTCGGGACTAGCGGGGGCCCCCTACGAGCAGTACGTC. It is translated as CASSSGLAGAPYEQYV.

V usage is TRBV5-1 and J usage is TRBJ2-6, with a weak D call TRBD2 (5 bases). V was shortened by 4 bases and J by 0 bases, with 11 bases between the two germline ends. Germline V lookup: CDR1 SGHRS, CDR2 YFSETQ. This CDR3 comprises 16 residues. The CDR3 DNA sequence: TGCGCCAGCAGCCGGACGGGAAACTCTGGGGCCAACGTCCTGACTTTC. Its protein is CASSRTGNSGANVLTF.

The chain carries TRBV30 and TRBJ1-1; unclear D gene. The CDR3 has 15 residues. The germline CDR1 and CDR2 sequences are GTSNPN and SVGIG (reference sequence). Trimming removed 2 bases at V and 7 bases at J, with 20 bases between. The CDR3 DNA follows: TGTGCCTGGAGTATCGACAAGATTCGTGCAGATGAAGCTTTCTTT. It yields the protein CAWSIDKIRADEAFF.

The chain couples TRBV24-1 to TRBJ1-5; D gene uncertain. Trimming took 3 bases from V and 0 from J, leaving 2 bases between them. The germline V gene has CDR1 KGHDR and CDR2 SFDVKD. The CDR3 totals 13 residues. This CDR3 reads CATSDASNQPQHF. The CDR3 region has the DNA TGTGCCACCAGTGATGCTAGCAATCAGCCCCAGCATTTT.

The J gene is TRBJ2-7, the V gene TRBV21-1; TRBD1 is the table's D call, not checked against the DNA. TRBV21-1 is termed a pseudogene. The CDR3 consists of 15 residues. The CDR3, as DNA: TGTGCCAGCAGCAAATGGGGGACAGCCTCGTGCGAGCAGTACTTC. This sequence encodes CASSKWGTASCEQYF.

The gene calls are TRBV7-3 and TRBJ2-5, with 13 bases identical to TRBD2. V lost 2 bases and J lost 2; bases outside the gene matches: 8. The CDR3 contains 18 residues. Germline CDR1 reads SGHTA; CDR2 reads FQGTGA. The CDR3 region is CASSLGLAGAFGQETQYF. The CDR3 nucleotides read TGTGCCAGCAGCTTAGGACTAGCGGGAGCATTTGGGCAAGAGACCCAGTACTTC. Drawing the rest from reference TRBV7-3 and TRBJ2-5, the complete variable domain is GAGVSQTPSNKVTEKGKYVELRCDPISGHTALYWYRQSLGQGPEFLIYFQGTGAADDSGLPNDRFFAVRPEGSVSTLKIQRTERGDSAVYLCASSLGLAGAFGQETQYFGPGTRLLVL.

The chain joins TRBV25-1 to TRBJ2-3; D gene unclear. The V end lost 5 bases, the J end lost 2 bases, and 8 bases lay between the germline ends. CDR3 length: 13 amino acids. Germline V lookup: CDR1 MGHDK, CDR2 SYGVNS. The DNA for the CDR3 is TGTGCCAGCAGTTTGGCGGTCACAGATACGCAGTATTTT. Its translation is CASSLAVTDTQYF. Looking up the rest from reference TRBV25-1 and TRBJ2-3 gives the full variable domain: EADIYQTPRYLVIGTGKKITLECSQTMGHDKMYWYQQDPGMELHLIHYSYGVNSTEKGDLSSESTVSRIRTEHFPLTLESARPSHTSQYLCASSLAVTDTQYFGPGTRLTVL.

V and J are TRBV6-2 or TRBV6-3 and TRBJ2-1, with no clear D. This CDR3 is 15 amino acids long. Germline V gene sequence: CDR1 MNHEY, CDR2 SVGEGT. The V and J ends lost 4 bases and 0 bases respectively, with 10 bases between them. The CDR3 sequence is CASSSLQSSYNEQFF. CDR3 DNA sequence: TGTGCCAGCAGTTCCCTCCAAAGCTCCTACAATGAGCAGTTCTTC.

The chain combines TRBV7-2 with TRBJ1-4; TRBD1 might be the D (6 bases). CDR1 is SGHTA, CDR2 FQGNSA, per germline. The CDR3 contains 15 residues. V was pared by 5 bases and J by 6 bases, with 16 bases between. CDR3 sequence (DNA): TGTGCCAGCAGCGCCGACAGGTCCTGGGATGAAAAACTGTTTTTT. Amino acid sequence: CASSADRSWDEKLFF.

This chain uses TRBV27 with TRBJ1-2; TRBD1 matches at 7 bases. This CDR3 is built from 13 residues. Germline V gene lookup returns CDR1 MNHEY and CDR2 SMNVEV (reference sequence). Trimming removed 6 bases from V and 4 bases from J; junction bases left unmatched: 5. CDR3 sequence (DNA): TGTGCCAGCAGCCCTTCAGGGGGCTATGGCTACACCTTC. Translation: CASSPSGGYGYTF.

The CDR3 coding sequence is TGCGCCAGCAGTGAGCCAGGGCCGATTTATGGCTACACCTTC. It specifies CASSEPGPIYGYTF. The chain has TRBV10-2 and TRBJ1-2, with D possibly matching TRBD1 (5 bases). Germline CDR1 reads WSHSY; CDR2 reads SAAADI. The CDR3 sequence is 14 residues long. Trimming stripped 2 bases from V and 5 bases from J, with 12 bases between.

The chain couples TRBV7-2 to TRBJ2-3, with no clear D. The CDR3 has 15 amino acids. Germline V CDR1 and CDR2: SGHTA, FQGNSA. Trimming pared 2 bases from V and 6 bases from J, leaving 15 bases between. In DNA form, the CDR3 reads TGTGCCAGCAGCTTATCGGTGGTTAGAAGGGATACGCAGTATTTT. Amino acid sequence: CASSLSVVRRDTQYF.

This chain connects TRBV11-3 to TRBJ2-4; D tentatively reads TRBD1 or TRBD2 (5 bases each). The germline gives CDR1 SGHNT, CDR2 YENEEA. Trimming shortened V by 6 bases and J by 2 bases, and 14 bases separated the two germline ends. This CDR3 is built from 15 residues. Here the CDR3 reads CASSHSGGTKNIQYF. The CDR3 nucleotides read TGTGCCAGCAGTCATAGTGGGGGAACCAAAAACATTCAGTACTTC. The full variable domain, its missing parts supplied by reference TRBV11-3 and TRBJ2-4, is EAGVVQSPRYKIIEKKQPVAFWCNPISGHNTLYWYLQNLGQGPELLIRYENEEAVDDSQLPKDRFSAERLKGVDSTLKIQPAELGDSAVYLCASSHSGGTKNIQYFGAGTRLSVL.

V and J are TRBV7-8 and TRBJ2-2, with TRBD1 identical over 7 bases. CDR3 size: 14 residues. The junction had 5 bases not matched to a gene; V was cut back by 4 bases and J by 6 bases. Germline CDR1 reads SGHVS; CDR2 reads FQNEAQ. The CDR3 protein is CASSWDSWAGELFF. In nucleotides, the CDR3 is TGTGCCAGCAGCTGGGACAGCTGGGCCGGGGAGCTGTTTTTT.

The V gene is TRBV7-3, the J gene TRBJ2-1; D remains unclear. The germline gives CDR1 SGHTA, CDR2 FQGTGA. Trimming took 5 bases from V and 8 from J, leaving 22 bases between them. The CDR3 runs 16 residues. The CDR3 region is CASSGSAAPPWDEQFF. CDR3 coding DNA: TGTGCCAGCAGCGGCTCCGCGGCGCCCCCCTGGGATGAGCAGTTCTTC.